These T cell receptor beta chains were read from a single sample in a study of CD8+ T cells in alopecia areata. The repertoire was sequenced with immunoSEQ multiplex PCR; TCRdb's copy has only in-frame clones and lacks some. The sample lists roughly 99,000 clones, less than 90% seen once, with 20% to 25% in the top ten. Sequenced here: CD8+ T cells sorted from blood, sampled at week 24, from a patient treated with tofacitinib. Receptors were obtained from a human donor with alopecia areata. The CDR3 runs from the conserved cysteine through the conserved F or W. D genes are given only for firm matches. Expanded clones are given a class, and other clones once, few, many or no size at all.

v_gene,abundance,j_gene,d_gene,CDR3nt,CDR3aa
TRBV6-1,few,TRBJ1-1,-,TGTGCCAGCAGTGTCTGGGGACCAACGAACACTGAAGCTTTCTTT,CASSVWGPTNTEAFF
TRBV7-2,-,TRBJ2-2,TRBD2,TGTGCCAGCAGCCCTACGGGAGGGCCCGGGGAGCTGTTTTTT,CASSPTGGPGELFF
TRBV4-1,-,TRBJ2-1,TRBD1,TGCGCCAGCAGTCTTCCGACAGGGTACGGTGAGCAGTTCTTC,CASSLPTGYGEQFF
TRBV7-9,few,TRBJ2-1,-,TGTGCCAGCAGCTTCGAGCGAGAGCAGTTCTTC,CASSFEREQFF
TRBV19,-,TRBJ2-1,TRBD1,TGTGCCAGTAGTATAACCCTGACAGGGCCCATCTACAATGAGCAGTTCTTC,CASSITLTGPIYNEQFF
TRBV19,-,TRBJ1-2,-,TGTGCCAGTAGTATAGAGGGGGTAGCGGGGGAAAACTATGGCTACACCTTC,CASSIEGVAGENYGYTF
TRBV10-3,-,TRBJ2-5,TRBD2,TGTGCCATCAGTCGGGGGACTAGCGATCAAGAGACCCAGTACTTC,CAISRGTSDQETQYF
TRBV4-1,-,TRBJ1-6,TRBD1,TGCGCCAGCAGCCAAATTGCAGGGGGCAATTCACCCCTCCACTTT,CASSQIAGGNSPLHF
TRBV30,-,TRBJ2-5,TRBD1,TGTGCCGGACAGGGTTGGATCCAAGAGACCCAGTACTTC,CAGQGWIQETQYF
TRBV7-9,-,TRBJ2-1,TRBD2,TGTGCCAGCACCCTCGGACTAGCCGACAATGAGCAGTTCTTC,CASTLGLADNEQFF
TRBV7-2,-,TRBJ2-1,TRBD2,TGTGCCAGCAGCTTACTTGCGGGGGACTACAATGAGCAGTTCTTC,CASSLLAGDYNEQFF
TRBV5-5,-,TRBJ2-7,-,TGTGCCAGCAGCTTATCCTCGGGGCGCAGTTTAGGCGAGCAGTACTTC,CASSLSSGRSLGEQYF
TRBV19,-,TRBJ2-5,-,TGTGCCAGTAGTACGACCGCGGGACTCATGCAAGAGACCCAGTACTTC,CASSTTAGLMQETQYF
TRBV5-1,-,TRBJ2-5,TRBD2,TGCGCCAGCAGCCCGGGACTAGCGGGGGTAGTAGAAGAGACCCAGTACTTC,CASSPGLAGVVEETQYF
TRBV20-1,-,TRBJ2-1,-,TGCAGTGCTCCCGCATACAATGAGCAGTTCTTC,CSAPAYNEQFF
TRBV4-3,-,TRBJ2-7,-,TGCGCCAGCAGCCAAGATTTAGGGCCCTACGAGCAGTACTTC,CASSQDLGPYEQYF
TRBV7-6,-,TRBJ2-7,-,TGTGCCAGCAGTCATCCGGGACGCCACTACGAGCAGTACTTC,CASSHPGRHYEQYF
TRBV6-5,-,TRBJ1-1,-,TGTGCCAGCATGGGGGGAACTGAAGCTTTCTTT,CASMGGTEAFF